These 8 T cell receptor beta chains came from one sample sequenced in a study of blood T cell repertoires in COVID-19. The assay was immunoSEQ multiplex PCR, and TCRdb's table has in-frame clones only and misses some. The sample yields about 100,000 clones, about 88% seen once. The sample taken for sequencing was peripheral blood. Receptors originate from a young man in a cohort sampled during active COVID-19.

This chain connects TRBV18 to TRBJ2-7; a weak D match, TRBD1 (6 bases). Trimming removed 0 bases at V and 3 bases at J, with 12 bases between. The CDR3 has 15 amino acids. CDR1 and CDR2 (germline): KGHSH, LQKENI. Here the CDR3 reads CASSPPAGAIYEQYF. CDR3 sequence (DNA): TGTGCCAGCTCACCACCCGCAGGGGCAATCTACGAGCAGTACTTC.

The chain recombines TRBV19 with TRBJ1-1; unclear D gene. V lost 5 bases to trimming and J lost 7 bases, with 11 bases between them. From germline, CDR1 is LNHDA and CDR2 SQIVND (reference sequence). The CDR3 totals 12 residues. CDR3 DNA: TGTGCCAGTAGTGTCCGGGTGGGTGAAGCTTTCTTT. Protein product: CASSVRVGEAFF. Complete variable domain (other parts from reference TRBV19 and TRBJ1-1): DGGITQSPKYLFRKEGQNVTLSCEQNLNHDAMYWYRQDPGQGLRLIYYSQIVNDFQKGDIAEGYSVSREKKESFPLTVTSAQKNPTAFYLCASSVRVGEAFFGQGTRLTVV.

In DNA form, the CDR3 reads TGTGCCAGTAGTACTCTCCCGGGACAGGGGGCCTCCTACGAGCAGTACTTC. As protein: CASSTLPGQGASYEQYF. The chain recombines TRBV19 with TRBJ2-7, with 12 bases that match TRBD1. V gave up 4 bases and J gave up 0 bases; unmatched junction bases: 7. Germline V gives CDR1 LNHDA, CDR2 SQIVND (reference sequence). The CDR3 sequence is 17 residues long.

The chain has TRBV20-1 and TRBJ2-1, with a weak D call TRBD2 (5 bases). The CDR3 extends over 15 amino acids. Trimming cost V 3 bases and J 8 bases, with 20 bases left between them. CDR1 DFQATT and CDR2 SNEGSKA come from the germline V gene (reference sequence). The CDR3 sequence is CSASATLVVFYEQFF. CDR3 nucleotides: TGCAGTGCTAGTGCTACACTAGTGGTATTCTATGAGCAGTTCTTC.

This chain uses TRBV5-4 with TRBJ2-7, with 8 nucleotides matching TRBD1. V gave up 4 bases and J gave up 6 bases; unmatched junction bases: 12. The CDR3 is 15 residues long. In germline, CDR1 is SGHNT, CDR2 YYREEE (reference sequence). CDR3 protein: CASSGVGQGAGEQYF. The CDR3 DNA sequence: TGTGCCAGCAGCGGGGTTGGGCAGGGGGCGGGCGAGCAGTACTTC.

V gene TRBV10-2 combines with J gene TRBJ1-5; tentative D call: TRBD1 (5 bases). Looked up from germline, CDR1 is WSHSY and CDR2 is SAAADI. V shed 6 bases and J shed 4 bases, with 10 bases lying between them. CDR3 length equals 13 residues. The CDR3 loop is CASSKTENQPQHF. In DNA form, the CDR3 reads TGCGCCAGCAGCAAGACAGAAAATCAGCCCCAGCATTTT.

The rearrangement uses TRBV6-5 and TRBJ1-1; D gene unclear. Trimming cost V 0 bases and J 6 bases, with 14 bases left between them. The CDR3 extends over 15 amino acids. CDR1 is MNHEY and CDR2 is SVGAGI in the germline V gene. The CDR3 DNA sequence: TGTGCCAGCAGTTACTCGACCGGGAGGAAGGCTGAAGCTTTCTTT. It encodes CASSYSTGRKAEAFF.

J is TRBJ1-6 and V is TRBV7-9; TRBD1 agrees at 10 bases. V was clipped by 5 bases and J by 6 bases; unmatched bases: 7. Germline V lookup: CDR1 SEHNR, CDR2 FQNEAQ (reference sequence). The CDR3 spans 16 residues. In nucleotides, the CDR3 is TGTGCCAGCAGCCGCGGACAGGGGGTTACTAATTCACCCCTCCACTTT. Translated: CASSRGQGVTNSPLHF.